This TCR beta chain derives from a study of shared clonotypes between healthy human individuals. The CDR3 is made up of 14 amino acids. V lost 4 bases and J lost 6, with 13 bases in between. Germline-derived CDR1 and CDR2 are MGHRA and YSYEKL. It was CD45RO-negative cells, positively selected for CCR7, that made up naive CD8 cells, with terminally differentiated effector memory CD45RA+ cells excluded. Donors had no recently reported acute infections or vaccinations and were HIV-negative. For this clone: Its antigen is still unknown.

Template for every sorted-subset replicate PCR totaled about 200 ng DNA, tens of thousands of T cell genomes. Here immunoSEQ multiplex PCR was the method, and the copy in TCRdb shows in-frame clones only, minus some. The top ten clones hold 1.5% to 2% of a sample with about 2.1 million clones, roughly 95% of them seen once. Study-level results: How much donors shared clonotypes was expected to be affected by sequencing depth.

The source is a man between 18 and 29 years old in good health. Some clones in this sample may be carry-over from other donors' samples. The chain recombines TRBV4-1 with TRBJ2-1; no clear D gene. Sequenced material: naive CD8+ T cells from PBMCs. The DNA of the CDR3 is TGCGCCAGCAGCCTCCGCCCAGTAGGCAATGAGCAGTTCTTC. Its translation is CASSLRPVGNEQFF.